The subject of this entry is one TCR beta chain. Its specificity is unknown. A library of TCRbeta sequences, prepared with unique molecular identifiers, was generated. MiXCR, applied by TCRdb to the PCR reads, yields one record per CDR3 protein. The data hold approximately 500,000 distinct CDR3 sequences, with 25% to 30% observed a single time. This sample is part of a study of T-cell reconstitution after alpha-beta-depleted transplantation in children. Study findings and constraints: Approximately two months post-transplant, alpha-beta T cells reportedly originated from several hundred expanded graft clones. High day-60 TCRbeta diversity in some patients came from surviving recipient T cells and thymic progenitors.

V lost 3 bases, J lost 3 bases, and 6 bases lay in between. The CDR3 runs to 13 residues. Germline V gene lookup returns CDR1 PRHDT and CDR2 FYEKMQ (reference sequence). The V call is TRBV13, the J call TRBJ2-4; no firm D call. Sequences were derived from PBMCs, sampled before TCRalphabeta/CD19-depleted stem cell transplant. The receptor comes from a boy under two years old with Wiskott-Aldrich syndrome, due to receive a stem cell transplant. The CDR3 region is CASSFNSKNIQYF. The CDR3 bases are TGTGCCAGCAGCTTTAACAGCAAAAACATTCAGTACTTC.